The clone carrying this T cell receptor (beta chain) was recorded many times. Its cognate antigen is unknown. The CDR3 goes on 3 residues after the read ends, and that part is filled in from the germline J gene. Most patients and controls had Caucasian heritage. This record comes from a study of T cell clonality in common variable immunodeficiency. Overall study results and limits: Fewer deletions and N-nucleotide insertions were reportedly seen in common variable immunodeficiency TCR beta sequences. Shared TCRbeta clones were fewer between CVID subjects than controls.

Measured with immunoSEQ multiplex PCR; TCRdb has only the in-frame clones, and not every one. Listed for the sample are roughly 79,000 clones, none seen a single time. This CDR3 contains 13 residues. In germline, CDR1 is SQVTM, CDR2 ANQGSEA. V was shortened by 1 base and J by 2 bases, with 7 bases between the two germline ends. This sequence was found in a person aged 18 to 75 in good health. The chain is built from TRBV29-1 and TRBJ2-3; a possible D gene is TRBD2 (6 bases). The sequencing input was peripheral blood mononuclear cells. This chain's CDR3 is CSVEAGDTDTQYF. The sequenced part of the CDR3 DNA is TGCAGCGTTGAAGCGGGGGACACAGATACG.